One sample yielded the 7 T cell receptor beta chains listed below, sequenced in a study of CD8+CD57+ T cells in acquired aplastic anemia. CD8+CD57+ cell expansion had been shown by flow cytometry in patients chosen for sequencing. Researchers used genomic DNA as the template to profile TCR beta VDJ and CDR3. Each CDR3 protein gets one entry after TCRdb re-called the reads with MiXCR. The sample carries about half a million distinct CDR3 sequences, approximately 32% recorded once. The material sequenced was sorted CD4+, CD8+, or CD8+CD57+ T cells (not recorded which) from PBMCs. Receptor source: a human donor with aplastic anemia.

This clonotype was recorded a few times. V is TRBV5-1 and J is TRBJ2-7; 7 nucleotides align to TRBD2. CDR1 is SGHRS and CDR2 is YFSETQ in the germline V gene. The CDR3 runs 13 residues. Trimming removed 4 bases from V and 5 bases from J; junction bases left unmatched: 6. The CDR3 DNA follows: TGCGCCAGCAGCCTGGGAGGGGACCACGAGCAGTACTTC. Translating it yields CASSLGGDHEQYF.

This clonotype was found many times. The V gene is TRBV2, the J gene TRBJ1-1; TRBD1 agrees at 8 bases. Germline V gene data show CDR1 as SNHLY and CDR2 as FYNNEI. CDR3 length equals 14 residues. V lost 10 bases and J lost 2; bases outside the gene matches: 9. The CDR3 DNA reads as TGTGCCACCACAGGGGGACGAGGAAACACTGAAGCTTTCTTT. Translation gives CATTGGRGNTEAFF. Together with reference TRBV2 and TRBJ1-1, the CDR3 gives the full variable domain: EPEVTQTPSHQVTQMGQEVILRCVPISNHLYFYWYRQILGQKVEFLVSFYNNEISEKSEIFDDQFSVERPDGSNFTLKIRSTKLEDSAMYFCATTGGRGNTEAFFGQGTRLTVV.

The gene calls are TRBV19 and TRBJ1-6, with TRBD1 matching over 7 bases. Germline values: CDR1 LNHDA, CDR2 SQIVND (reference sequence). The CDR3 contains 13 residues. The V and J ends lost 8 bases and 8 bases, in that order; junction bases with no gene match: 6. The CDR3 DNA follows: TGTGCCAGTCCGACAGGGCTTGATTCACCCCTCCACTTT. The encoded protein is CASPTGLDSPLHF.

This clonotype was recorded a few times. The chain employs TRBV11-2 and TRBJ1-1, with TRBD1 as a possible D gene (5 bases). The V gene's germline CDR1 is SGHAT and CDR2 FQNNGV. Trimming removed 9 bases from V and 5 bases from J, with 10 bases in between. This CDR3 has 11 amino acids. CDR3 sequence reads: CASVWGTEAFF. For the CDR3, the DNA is TGTGCCAGTGTATGGGGGACTGAAGCTTTCTTT.

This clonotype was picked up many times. The CDR3 sequence: CASSQRHGYEQYF. The CDR3, as DNA: TGTGCCAGCAGCCAAAGGCACGGCTACGAGCAGTACTTC. The rearrangement uses TRBV14 and TRBJ2-7; D is unresolved. This CDR3 comprises 13 residues. Germline V CDR1 and CDR2: SGHDN, FVKESK. The V end was cut by 2 bases, the J end by 3 bases, with 8 bases between. The full variable domain, its missing parts supplied by reference TRBV14 and TRBJ2-7, is EAGVTQFPSHSVIEKGQTVTLRCDPISGHDNLYWYRRVMGKEIKFLLHFVKESKQDESGMPNNRFLAERTGGTYSTLKVQPAELEDSGVYFCASSQRHGYEQYFGPGTRLTVT.

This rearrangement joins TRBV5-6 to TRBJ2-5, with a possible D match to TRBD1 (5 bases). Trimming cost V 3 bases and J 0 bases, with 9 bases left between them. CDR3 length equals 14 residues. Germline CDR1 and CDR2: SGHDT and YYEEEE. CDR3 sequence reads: CASSSDSYQETQYF. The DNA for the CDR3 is TGTGCCAGCAGCTCCGACAGTTACCAAGAGACCCAGTACTTC.

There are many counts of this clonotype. CDR3 sequence: CASMLQGLRNSPLHF. In nucleotides, the CDR3 is TGTGCCAGCATGTTACAGGGCTTGCGTAATTCACCCCTCCACTTT. V and J are TRBV13 and TRBJ1-6; TRBD1 might be the D (6 bases). Germline lookup yields CDR1 PRHDT and CDR2 FYEKMQ (reference sequence). V gave up 7 bases and J gave up 6 bases, with 16 bases separating them. This CDR3 region has 15 residues.